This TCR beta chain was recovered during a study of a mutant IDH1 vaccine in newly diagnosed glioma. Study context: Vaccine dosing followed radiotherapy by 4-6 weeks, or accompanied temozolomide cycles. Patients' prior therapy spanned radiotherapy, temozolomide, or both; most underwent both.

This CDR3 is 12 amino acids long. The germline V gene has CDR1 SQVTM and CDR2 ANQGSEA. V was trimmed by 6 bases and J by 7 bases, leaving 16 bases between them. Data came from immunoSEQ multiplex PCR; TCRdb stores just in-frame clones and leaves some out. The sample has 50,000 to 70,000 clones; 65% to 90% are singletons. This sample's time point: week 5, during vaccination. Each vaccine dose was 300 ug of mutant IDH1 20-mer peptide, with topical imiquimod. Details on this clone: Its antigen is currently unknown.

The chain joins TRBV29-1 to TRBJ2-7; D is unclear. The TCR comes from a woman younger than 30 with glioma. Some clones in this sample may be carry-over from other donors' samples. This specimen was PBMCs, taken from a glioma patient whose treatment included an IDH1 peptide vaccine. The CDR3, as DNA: TGCAGCGTCACAATCCGCCACGGGGAGCAGTACTTC. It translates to CSVTIRHGEQYF.